This T cell receptor (beta chain) was identified during a study of T cell responses to AZD1222 COVID-19 vaccine. Study results and caveats: Repertoire samples came only from after the peak T cell response.

Pooled samples include second doses given at about 4 or 12 weeks. Worth noting for this clone: The antigen is not known.

Repertoires were generated with immunoSEQ multiplex PCR, while TCRdb's copy carries only in-frame clones and drops some. The sample holds fewer than 150,000 clones, roughly nine tenths seen once. V lost 0 bases and J 10 bases, leaving 7 bases between the germline ends. This CDR3 is built from 13 residues. Source: peripheral blood, taken 28 days after the second AZD1222 dose. The clonotype was recovered from an adult who received the AZD1222 COVID-19 vaccine. The chain carries TRBV12-3 or TRBV12-4 and TRBJ1-6; a weak D match, TRBD1 (6 bases). The CDR3 DNA is TGTGCCAGCAGTTTAGCCGGACAGTCACCCCTCCACTTT. Translation: CASSLAGQSPLHF.